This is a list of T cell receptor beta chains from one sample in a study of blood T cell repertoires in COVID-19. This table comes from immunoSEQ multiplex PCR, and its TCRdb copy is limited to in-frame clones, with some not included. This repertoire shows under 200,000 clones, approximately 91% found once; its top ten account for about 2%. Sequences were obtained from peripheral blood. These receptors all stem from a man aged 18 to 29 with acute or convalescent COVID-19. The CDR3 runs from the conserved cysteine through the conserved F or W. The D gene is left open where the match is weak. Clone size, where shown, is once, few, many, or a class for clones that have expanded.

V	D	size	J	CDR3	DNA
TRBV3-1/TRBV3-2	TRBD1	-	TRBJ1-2	CASSPTKQGSYGYTF	TGTGCCAGCAGCCCAACCAAACAGGGGAGCTATGGCTACACCTTC
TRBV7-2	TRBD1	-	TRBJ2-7	CASSIRDRGDYEQYF	TGTGCCAGCAGCATCCGGGACAGGGGTGATTACGAGCAGTACTTC
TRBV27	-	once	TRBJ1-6	CASSLGQDSYNSPLHF	TGTGCCAGCAGTTTGGGGCAGGACTCCTATAATTCACCCCTCCACTTT
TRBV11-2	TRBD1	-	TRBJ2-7	CASSLARQGGPYEQYF	TGTGCCAGCAGCTTAGCGAGACAGGGGGGACCCTACGAGCAGTACTTC
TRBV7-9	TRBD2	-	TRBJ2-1	CASSFIAGDWNEQFF	TGTGCCAGCAGTTTTATAGCGGGAGATTGGAATGAGCAGTTCTTC
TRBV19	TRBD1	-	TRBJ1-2	CASSATGGDYGYTF	TGTGCCAGTAGTGCGACAGGGGGGGACTATGGCTACACCTTC
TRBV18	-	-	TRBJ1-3	CASSSRGRSSGNTIYF	TGTGCCAGCTCTTCCCGAGGGAGGTCCTCTGGAAACACCATATATTTT
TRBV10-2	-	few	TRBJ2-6	CASSDPSSGANVLTF	TGCGCCAGCAGTGACCCTTCCTCTGGGGCCAACGTCCTGACTTTC
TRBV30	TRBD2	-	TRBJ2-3	CAWGGLAGSTDTQYF	TGTGCCTGGGGGGGACTAGCGGGGAGCACAGATACGCAGTATTTT
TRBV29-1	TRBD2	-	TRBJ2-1	CSVDGLAGGDNEQFF	TGCAGCGTTGATGGGCTAGCGGGAGGCGACAATGAGCAGTTCTTC
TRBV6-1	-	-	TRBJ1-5	CASSEGGGGPQHF	TGTGCCAGCAGTGAAGGGGGAGGAGGACCCCAGCATTTT
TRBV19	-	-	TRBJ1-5	CASSISTGTNQPQHF	TGTGCCAGTAGTATCTCAACAGGGACCAATCAGCCCCAGCATTTT
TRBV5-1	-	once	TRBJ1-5	CASSFTGLNQPQHF	TGCGCCAGCAGCTTTACAGGGTTAAATCAGCCCCAGCATTTT
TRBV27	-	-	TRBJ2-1	CASSLSGQRNSYNEQFF	TGTGCCAGCAGTTTATCAGGTCAGCGGAACTCCTACAATGAGCAGTTCTTC
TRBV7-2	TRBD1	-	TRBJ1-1	CASSFRTGNFITEAFF	TGTGCCAGCAGCTTCCGGACAGGTAATTTCATCACTGAAGCTTTCTTT
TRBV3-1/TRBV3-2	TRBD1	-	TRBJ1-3	CASSQRLLQGSGNTIYF	TGTGCCAGCAGCCAACGCCTCTTACAGGGGTCTGGAAACACCATATATTTT
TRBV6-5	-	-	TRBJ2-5	CASSYSSETQYF	TGTGCCAGCAGTTACTCGAGCGAGACCCAGTACTTC
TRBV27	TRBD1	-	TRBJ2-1	CASTFGDRGEPYNEQFF	TGTGCCAGCACCTTCGGCGACAGGGGTGAACCCTACAATGAGCAGTTCTTC
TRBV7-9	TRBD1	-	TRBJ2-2	CASSSRATGGGGELFF	TGTGCCAGCAGCTCACGCGCGACAGGGGGTGGCGGGGAGCTGTTTTTT
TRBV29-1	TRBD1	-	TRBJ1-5	CSVKGGTGGQPQHF	TGCAGCGTTAAGGGGGGGACAGGAGGTCAGCCCCAGCATTTT
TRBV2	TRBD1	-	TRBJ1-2	CASRPGQGWNYGYTF	TGTGCCAGCAGGCCCGGACAGGGTTGGAACTATGGCTACACCTTC
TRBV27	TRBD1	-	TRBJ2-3	CASSLHRGLGDTQYF	TGTGCCAGCAGTTTACACAGGGGGTTAGGAGATACGCAGTATTTT
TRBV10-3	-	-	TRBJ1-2	CATRGAGKDYGYTF	TGTGCCACCAGAGGGGCAGGGAAGGACTATGGCTACACCTTC
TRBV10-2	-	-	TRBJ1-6	CASSETRLDSPLHF	TGCGCCAGCAGTGAGACTCGGTTAGATTCACCCCTCCACTTT
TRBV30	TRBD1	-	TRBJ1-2	CAWSRTGNGYTF	TGTGCCTGGAGTCGGACAGGGAATGGCTACACCTTC
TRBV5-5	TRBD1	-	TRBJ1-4	CASSFGQGNEKLFF	TGTGCCAGCAGCTTTGGACAGGGTAATGAAAAACTGTTTTTT
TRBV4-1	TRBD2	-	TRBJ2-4	CASSGLVLAKNIQYF	TGCGCCAGCAGCGGACTAGTATTGGCCAAAAACATTCAGTACTTC
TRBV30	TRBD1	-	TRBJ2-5	CAWSPPLGQPGNLYQETQYF	TGTGCCTGGAGTCCCCCTTTGGGACAGCCCGGGAACTTGTACCAAGAGACCCAGTACTTC
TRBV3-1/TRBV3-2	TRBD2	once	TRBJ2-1	CASSQARLAGGSYNEQFF	TGTGCCAGCAGCCAAGCCCGTCTAGCGGGGGGGTCCTACAATGAGCAGTTCTTC
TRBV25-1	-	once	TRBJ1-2	CASSEFPGGGGYTF	TGTGCCAGCAGTGAATTCCCGGGAGGGGGTGGCTACACCTTC
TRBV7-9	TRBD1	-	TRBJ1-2	CASSLHSQGFNGYTF	TGTGCCAGCAGCTTACACTCACAGGGGTTCAATGGCTACACCTTC
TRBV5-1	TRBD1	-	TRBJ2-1	CASFMQGAVNEQFF	TGCGCCAGCTTTATGCAGGGGGCTGTGAATGAGCAGTTCTTC
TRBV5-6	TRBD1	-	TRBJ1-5	CASSRDRGQPQHF	TGTGCCAGCAGCCGGGACAGGGGTCAGCCCCAGCATTTT
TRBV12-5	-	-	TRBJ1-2	CASGLVVDRYGYTF	TGTGCTAGTGGTTTGGTAGTCGATCGGTATGGCTACACCTTC
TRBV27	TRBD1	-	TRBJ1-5	CASSFTGGDQPQHF	TGTGCCAGCAGTTTTACAGGGGGCGATCAGCCCCAGCATTTT
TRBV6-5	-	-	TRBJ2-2	CASSRANTGELFF	TGTGCCAGCAGCAGGGCGAACACCGGGGAGCTGTTTTTT
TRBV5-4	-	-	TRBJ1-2	CASSLEGRGSDYGYTF	TGTGCCAGCAGCTTAGAAGGACGGGGGAGCGATTATGGCTACACCTTC
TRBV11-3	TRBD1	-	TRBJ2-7	CASSLGGQGNYEQYF	TGTGCCAGCAGCTTAGGGGGACAGGGGAACTACGAGCAGTACTTC
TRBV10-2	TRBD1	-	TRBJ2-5	CASREGGSRGTQYF	TGCGCCAGCAGGGAAGGGGGCAGCCGGGGGACCCAGTACTTC
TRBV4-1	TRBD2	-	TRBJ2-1	CASSQDEASGRFLSNEQFF	TGCGCCAGCAGCCAAGATGAGGCTAGCGGGAGATTTTTGAGCAATGAGCAGTTCTTC
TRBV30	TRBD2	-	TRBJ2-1	CAWSGLAGVVGEQFF	TGTGCCTGGAGTGGCCTAGCGGGAGTGGTAGGTGAGCAGTTCTTC
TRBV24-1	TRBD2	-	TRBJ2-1	CATSGTSRLIDNEQFF	TGTGCCACCAGTGGGACTAGCCGGCTAATAGACAATGAGCAGTTCTTC
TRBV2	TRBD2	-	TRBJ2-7	CASGLVWAYEQYF	TGTGCCAGCGGACTAGTATGGGCCTACGAGCAGTACTTC
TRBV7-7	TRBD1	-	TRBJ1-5	CASSTFEIPPTGTDLSNQPQHF	TGTGCCAGCAGCACCTTTGAGATCCCACCTACCGGGACAGACCTTAGCAATCAGCCCCAGCATTTT
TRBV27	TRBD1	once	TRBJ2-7	CASSAQGAYEQYF	TGTGCCAGCAGTGCCCAGGGGGCCTACGAGCAGTACTTC
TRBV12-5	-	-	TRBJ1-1	CASGDPGLTRTEAFF	TGTGCTAGTGGGGACCCGGGACTAACCAGAACTGAAGCTTTCTTT
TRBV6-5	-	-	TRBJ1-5	CASSYSAGDNQPQHF	TGTGCCAGCAGTTACTCGGCGGGAGATAATCAGCCCCAGCATTTT
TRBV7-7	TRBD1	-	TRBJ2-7	CASSLGQGSSYEQYF	TGTGCCAGCAGCTTGGGACAGGGGAGCTCCTACGAGCAGTACTTC
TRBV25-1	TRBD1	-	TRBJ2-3	CASSEEEDRSPVTDTQYF	TGTGCCAGCAGTGAGGAGGAGGACAGGAGCCCGGTCACAGATACGCAGTATTTT
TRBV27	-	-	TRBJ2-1	CASSARSSSYNEQFF	TGTGCCAGCAGTGCCCGGTCGAGCTCCTACAATGAGCAGTTCTTC
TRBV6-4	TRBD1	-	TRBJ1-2	CASRPDRGLDGYTF	TGTGCCAGCAGGCCCGACAGGGGGCTTGATGGCTACACCTTC
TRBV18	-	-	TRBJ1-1	CASSTTANTEAFF	TGTGCCAGCTCAACAACAGCGAACACTGAAGCTTTCTTT
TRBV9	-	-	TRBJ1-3	CASSGRGGSGNTIYF	TGTGCCAGCAGCGGCCGCGGGGGATCTGGAAACACCATATATTTT
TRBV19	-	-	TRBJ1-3	CASSNSRSSGNTIYF	TGTGCCAGTAGTAACTCCCGATCCTCTGGAAACACCATATATTTT
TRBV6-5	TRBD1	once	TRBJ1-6	CASSYYGQGNSPLHF	TGTGCCAGCAGTTACTATGGACAGGGGAATTCACCCCTCCACTTT
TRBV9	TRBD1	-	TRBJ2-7	CASSASTGANYEQYF	TGTGCCAGCAGCGCTTCGACAGGGGCGAACTACGAGCAGTACTTC
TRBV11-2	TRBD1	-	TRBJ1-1	CASSLDLGTGRYTEAFF	TGTGCCAGCAGCTTAGATCTAGGGACAGGGAGGTACACTGAAGCTTTCTTT
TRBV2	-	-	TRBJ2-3	CASSPGLSTDTQYF	TGTGCCAGCAGTCCGGGACTGAGCACAGATACGCAGTATTTT
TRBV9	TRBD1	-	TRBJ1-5	CASSVGQGDQPQHF	TGTGCCAGCAGCGTAGGACAGGGGGATCAGCCCCAGCATTTT
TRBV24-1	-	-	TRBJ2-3	CATSAPAGQPTDTQYF	TGTGCCACCAGTGCCCCCGCGGGACAGCCCACAGATACGCAGTATTTT